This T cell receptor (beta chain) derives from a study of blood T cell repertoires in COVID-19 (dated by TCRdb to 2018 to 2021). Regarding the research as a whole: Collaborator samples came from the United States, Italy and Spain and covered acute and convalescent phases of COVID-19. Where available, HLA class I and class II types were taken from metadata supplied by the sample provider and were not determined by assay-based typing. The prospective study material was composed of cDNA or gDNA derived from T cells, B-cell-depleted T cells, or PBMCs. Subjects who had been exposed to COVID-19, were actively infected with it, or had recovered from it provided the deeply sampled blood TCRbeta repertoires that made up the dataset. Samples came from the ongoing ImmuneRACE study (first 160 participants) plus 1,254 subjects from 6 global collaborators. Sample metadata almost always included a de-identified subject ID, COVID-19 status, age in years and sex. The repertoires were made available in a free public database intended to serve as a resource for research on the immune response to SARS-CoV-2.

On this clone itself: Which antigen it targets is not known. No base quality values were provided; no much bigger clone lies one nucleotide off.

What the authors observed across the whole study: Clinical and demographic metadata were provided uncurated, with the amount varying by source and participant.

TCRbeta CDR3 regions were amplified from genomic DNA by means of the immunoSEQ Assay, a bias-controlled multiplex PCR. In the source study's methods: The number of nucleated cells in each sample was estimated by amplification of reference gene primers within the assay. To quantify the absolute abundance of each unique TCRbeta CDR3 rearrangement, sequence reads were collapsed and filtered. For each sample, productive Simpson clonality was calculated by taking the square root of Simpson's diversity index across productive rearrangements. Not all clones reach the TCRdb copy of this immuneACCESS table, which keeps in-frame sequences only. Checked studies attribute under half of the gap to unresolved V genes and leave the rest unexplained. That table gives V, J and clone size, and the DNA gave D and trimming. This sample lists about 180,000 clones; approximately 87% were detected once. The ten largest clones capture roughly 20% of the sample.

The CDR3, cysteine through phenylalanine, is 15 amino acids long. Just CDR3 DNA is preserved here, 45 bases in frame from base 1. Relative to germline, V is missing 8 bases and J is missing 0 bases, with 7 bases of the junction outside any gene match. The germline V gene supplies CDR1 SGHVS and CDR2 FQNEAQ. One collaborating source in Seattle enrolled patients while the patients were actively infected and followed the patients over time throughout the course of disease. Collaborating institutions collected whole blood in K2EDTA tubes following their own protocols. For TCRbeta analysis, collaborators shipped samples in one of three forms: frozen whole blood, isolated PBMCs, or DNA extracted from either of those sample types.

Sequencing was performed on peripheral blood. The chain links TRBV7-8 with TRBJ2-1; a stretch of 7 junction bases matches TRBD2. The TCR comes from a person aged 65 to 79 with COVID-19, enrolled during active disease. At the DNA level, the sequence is TGTGCCAGCGGTCTTTCTAGCGGCTCCTACAATGAGCAGTTCTTC. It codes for CASGLSSGSYNEQFF.